The 29 T cell receptor beta chains below come from one sample, sequenced in a study of blood T cell repertoires in COVID-19. Clones were read by immunoSEQ multiplex PCR, and TCRdb kept only the in-frame ones, dropping some. Counted here are 65,000 to 70,000 clones, 75% to 90% occurring once; the ten biggest clones make up 5% to 6.5%. Material for sequencing was peripheral blood. Receptors were obtained from a man aged 50 to 60 with active COVID-19.

This clone was seen only once. This chain joins TRBV5-6 and TRBJ2-7, with 8 bases fitting TRBD2. The CDR3 loop spans 16 amino acids. The ends lost 3 bases at V and 0 bases at J; junction bases unmatched: 8. In germline, CDR1 is SGHDT, CDR2 YYEEEE. The CDR3 DNA reads as TGTGCCAGCAGCTCTCCGGGACTAGGTAGCTCCTACGAGCAGTACTTC. Protein product: CASSSPGLGSSYEQYF.

This chain uses TRBV25-1 with TRBJ2-3; 7 bases agree with TRBD1. The CDR3 has 15 amino acids. V shed 3 bases, J shed 5 bases, and the junction held 8 bases outside the gene matches. From germline, CDR1 is MGHDK and CDR2 SYGVNS. The CDR3 sequence is CASSDPRQGKDTQYF. CDR3 in DNA: TGTGCCAGCAGTGACCCCCGACAGGGTAAAGATACGCAGTATTTT. The variable domain in full, with the rest retrieved from reference TRBV25-1 and TRBJ2-3, is EADIYQTPRYLVIGTGKKITLECSQTMGHDKMYWYQQDPGMELHLIHYSYGVNSTEKGDLSSESTVSRIRTEHFPLTLESARPSHTSQYLCASSDPRQGKDTQYFGPGTRLTVL.

The rearrangement joins TRBV28 to TRBJ1-1; 9 positions match TRBD1. CDR3 length: 15 amino acids. Germline trimming cut 3 bases from V and 10 bases from J; bases unmatched to any gene: 12. Germline V gene data show CDR1 as MDHEN and CDR2 as SYDVKM. CDR3 DNA: TGTGCCAGCAGTTTTGGGACAGGGACGTACGTAGGAGCTTTCTTT. Protein sequence: CASSFGTGTYVGAFF. The complete variable domain, with remaining parts taken from reference TRBV28 and TRBJ1-1, reads DVKVTQSSRYLVKRTGEKVFLECVQDMDHENMFWYRQDPGLGLRLIYFSYDVKMKEKGDIPEGYSVSREKKERFSLILESASTNQTSMYLCASSFGTGTYVGAFFGQGTRLTVV.

This chain connects TRBV21-1 to TRBJ2-5; the table's D gene call, TRBD2, was not cross checked with the DNA. TRBV21-1 is annotated as a pseudogene. The CDR3 length is 20 residues. The DNA for the CDR3 is TGTGCCAGCAGTCGTCCCCCGACCCACATGACTAGCGGGAGAATAGAGACCCAGTACTTC. It yields the protein CASSRPPTHMTSGRIETQYF.

The V call is TRBV7-6, the J call TRBJ2-3; 8 bases map to TRBD2. This CDR3 contains 17 residues. From germline, CDR1 is SGHVS and CDR2 FNYEAQ. With 1 base clipped from V and 1 base from J, the junction kept 7 bases outside the gene matches. Here the CDR3 reads CASSLEGAGAGTDTQYF. The CDR3 nucleotides are TGTGCCAGCAGCTTAGAGGGAGCGGGAGCGGGCACAGATACGCAGTATTTT. Together with reference TRBV7-6 and TRBJ2-3, the CDR3 gives the full variable domain: GAGVSQSPRYKVTKRGQDVALRCDPISGHVSLYWYRQALGQGPEFLTYFNYEAQQDKSGLPNDRFSAERPEGSISTLTIQRTEQRDSAMYRCASSLEGAGAGTDTQYFGPGTRLTVL.

The chain employs TRBV5-1 and TRBJ2-5, with D possibly TRBD2 on 6 matching bases. Trimming shortened V by 4 bases and J by 0 bases, and 7 bases separated the two germline ends. This CDR3 region has 13 residues. Per germline, CDR1 SGHRS and CDR2 YFSETQ. For the CDR3, the DNA is TGCGCCAGCAGCCGGGACTACCAAGAGACCCAGTACTTC. This codes for CASSRDYQETQYF.

The rearrangement uses TRBV28 and TRBJ1-2; D is uncertain. The ends were cut back, 8 bases at V and 6 bases at J, with 19 bases in the middle. Germline values: CDR1 MDHEN, CDR2 SYDVKM. The CDR3 has 14 amino acids. CDR3 bases: TGTGCCAGCTTCATAGGACTGGGATCTCATGGCTACACCTTC. This translates into CASFIGLGSHGYTF.

This chain links TRBV3-1 (or the pseudogene TRBV3-2) with TRBJ2-1; 8 positions match TRBD2. The CDR3 is 19 residues long. CDR1 is LGHDT, CDR2 YNNKEL, per germline (reference sequence). Trimming cost V 0 bases and J 5 bases; bases outside gene matches: 15. The CDR3 sequence: CASSQDTSGRHVGNNEQFF. The CDR3 nucleotides are TGTGCCAGCAGCCAAGATACGAGCGGGAGACATGTGGGCAACAATGAGCAGTTCTTC.

This chain connects TRBV5-5 to TRBJ1-1, with D unresolved. The CDR3 length is 13 residues. V dropped 0 bases and J dropped 3 bases, with 6 bases sitting between them. Germline CDR1 SGHKS, CDR2 YYEKEE (reference sequence). The CDR3 loop reads CASSLAGDTEAFF. The DNA of the CDR3 is TGTGCCAGCAGCTTGGCCGGAGACACTGAAGCTTTCTTT.

The rearrangement uses TRBV4-2 and TRBJ2-2, with 7 bases identical to TRBD2. This CDR3 has 18 amino acids. Per germline, CDR1 LGHNA and CDR2 YNFKEQ. J was trimmed by 0 bases and V by 0 bases; bases with no gene match: 7. Written as DNA, the CDR3 is TGTGCCAGCAGCCAAGATCCTAGCGGACATACGAACACCGGGGAGCTGTTTTTT. Protein: CASSQDPSGHTNTGELFF.

J is TRBJ1-5 and V is TRBV4-1; D is perhaps TRBD1 (5 bases). CDR3 length equals 14 residues. Trimming took 4 bases from V and 7 from J, leaving 14 bases between them. Per the germline V gene, CDR1 is MGHRA and CDR2 is YSYEKL. CDR3 sequence: CASSRLGGSQPQHF. In DNA form, the CDR3 reads TGCGCCAGCAGCCGGCTGGGGGGTTCCCAGCCCCAGCATTTT.

CDR3 protein: CASSLGGRVSYNEQFF. CDR3 sequence (DNA): TGCGCCAGCAGCTTGGGCGGCAGAGTCTCCTACAATGAGCAGTTCTTC. The chain links TRBV5-1 to TRBJ2-1; no clear D. CDR3 length equals 16 residues. Per the germline V gene, CDR1 is SGHRS and CDR2 is YFSETQ. Trimming stripped 0 bases from V and 0 bases from J, with 10 bases between.

The chain links TRBV11-2 to TRBJ2-7, with D uncertain. Germline values: CDR1 SGHAT, CDR2 FQNNGV. The CDR3 contains 15 residues. The ends were cut back, 5 bases at V and 0 bases at J, with 14 bases in the middle. This CDR3 reads CASSPDTNPSYEQYF. CDR3 nucleotide sequence: TGTGCCAGCAGCCCTGACACAAACCCCTCCTACGAGCAGTACTTC. The variable domain in full, completed from reference TRBV11-2 and TRBJ2-7, reads EAGVAQSPRYKIIEKRQSVAFWCNPISGHATLYWYQQILGQGPKLLIQFQNNGVVDDSQLPKDRFSAERLKGVDSTLKIQPAKLEDSAVYLCASSPDTNPSYEQYFGPGTRLTVT.

J is TRBJ2-7 and V is TRBV7-6; 11 positions match TRBD2. The CDR3 length is 17 residues. Trimming took 0 bases from V and 0 from J; bases not matched to a gene: 4. Per germline, CDR1 SGHVS and CDR2 FNYEAQ. For the CDR3, the DNA is TGTGCCAGCAGCTTAGCTAAGACTAGCGGGGACTCCTACGAGCAGTACTTC. It translates to CASSLAKTSGDSYEQYF.

V gene TRBV12-5 combines with J gene TRBJ1-5; no definite D call. Trimming left V 3 bases short and J 3 bases short, with 15 bases between. Germline assignment: CDR1 LGHNT and CDR2 FRNRAP. The length of the CDR3 is 16 residues. In DNA form, the CDR3 reads TGTGCTAGTGGTTTTCTGACGGACGGACTCAATCAGCCCCAGCATTTT. Its protein is CASGFLTDGLNQPQHF.

This clone was recorded once. The chain employs TRBV6-6 and TRBJ1-5; TRBD1 is a possible D gene (5 bases). From germline, CDR1 is MNHNY and CDR2 SVGAGI (reference sequence). This CDR3 has 14 residues. Trimming pared 10 bases from V and 9 bases from J, leaving 22 bases between. CDR3 amino acids: CATDSGGEWRPQHF. The CDR3 region has the DNA TGTGCCACCGACTCCGGGGGGGAATGGCGGCCCCAGCATTTT.

This sequence joins TRBV19 and TRBJ1-5; D remains unclear. The CDR3 consists of 14 residues. Germline lookup yields CDR1 LNHDA and CDR2 SQIVND (reference sequence). V dropped 3 bases and J dropped 6 bases, with 12 bases sitting between them. The DNA of the CDR3 is TGTGCCAGTAGTATTTACGAAACTGGTCAGCCCCAGCATTTT. Protein product: CASSIYETGQPQHF. Full variable domain (rest looked up from reference TRBV19 and TRBJ1-5): DGGITQSPKYLFRKEGQNVTLSCEQNLNHDAMYWYRQDPGQGLRLIYYSQIVNDFQKGDIAEGYSVSREKKESFPLTVTSAQKNPTAFYLCASSIYETGQPQHFGDGTRLSIL.

The chain combines TRBV9 with TRBJ2-1, with D possibly matching TRBD2 (5 bases). CDR1 and CDR2 (germline): SGDLS, YYNGEE. This CDR3 comprises 16 residues. The V gene lost 3 bases and the J gene lost 4 bases, with 17 bases spanning the gap. CDR3 DNA sequence: TGTGCCAGCAGCGGAACTAGGACTGCGCTATACAATGAGCAGTTCTTC. Translated: CASSGTRTALYNEQFF.

The chain carries TRBV6-1 and TRBJ2-5, with a possible D match to TRBD1 (5 bases). The CDR3 contains 14 residues. CDR1 is MNHNS and CDR2 is SASEGT in the germline V gene. Trimming shortened V by 2 bases and J by 2 bases, and 9 bases separated the two germline ends. The chain's CDR3 is CASSELNRQETQYF. CDR3 DNA: TGTGCCAGCAGTGAATTGAACAGGCAAGAGACCCAGTACTTC.

The chain joins TRBV28 to TRBJ2-5; 10 bases fit TRBD2. The length of the CDR3 is 17 residues. The germline CDR1 and CDR2 sequences are MDHEN and SYDVKM. V dropped 6 bases and J dropped 4; count of bases not matched to a gene: 14. The CDR3 sequence is CASSPGWASGSGETQYF. In nucleotides, the CDR3 is TGTGCCAGCAGCCCCGGCTGGGCTAGCGGGAGTGGAGAGACCCAGTACTTC.

This sequence joins TRBV7-2 and TRBJ2-2; 11 nucleotides agree with TRBD2. The CDR3 is made up of 14 amino acids. Germline-derived CDR1 and CDR2 are SGHTA and FQGNSA. V was pared by 6 bases and J by 6 bases, with 3 bases of the junction left unmatched. In nucleotides, the CDR3 is TGTGCCAGCAGTCTTAGCGGGAGGGCCGGGGAGCTGTTTTTT. It yields the protein CASSLSGRAGELFF.

The chain carries TRBV19 and TRBJ1-1; perhaps TRBD1 as D (6 bases). CDR1 LNHDA and CDR2 SQIVND come from the germline V gene (reference sequence). CDR3 length equals 14 residues. Deletions cut 4 bases from V and 1 base from J, with 10 bases between. For the CDR3, the DNA is TGTGCCAGTAGTAGAGGACAGCCGAACACTGAAGCTTTCTTT. Translation gives CASSRGQPNTEAFF.

A note on this clone: At one boundary the junction diverges from the germline segment, which might be a read error. The rearrangement joins TRBV7-7 to TRBJ2-3; a weak D match, TRBD2 (5 bases). The CDR3 length is 13 residues. The germline V gene encodes CDR1 SSHAT and CDR2 FNYEAQ (reference sequence). The CDR3: CASSMKEADTQYF. CDR3 DNA: TGTGCTAGCAGCATGAAGGAGGCAGATACGCAGTATTTT.

The chain carries TRBV10-3 and TRBJ2-1, with 7 bases that match TRBD1. The CDR3 runs to 14 residues. Looked up from germline, CDR1 is ENHRY and CDR2 is SYGVKD. The trim removed 4 bases at V and 6 bases at J, leaving 6 bases unmatched. Here the CDR3 DNA reads TGTGCCATCAGTGCCTCCCGACAGGGCAATGAGCAGTTCTTC. Its protein product is CAISASRQGNEQFF.

The chain links TRBV18 to TRBJ1-5; D is uncertain. The CDR3 is 14 amino acids. V was shortened by 0 bases and J by 2 bases, with 5 bases between the two germline ends. Per germline, CDR1 KGHSH and CDR2 LQKENI. The CDR3 is CASSPPPGNQPQHF. The CDR3 DNA reads as TGTGCCAGCTCACCACCCCCTGGCAATCAGCCCCAGCATTTT.

The chain combines TRBV25-1 with TRBJ1-1; D gene uncertain. The V end was cut by 6 bases, the J end by 1 base, with 6 bases between. This CDR3 is built from 12 residues. Looked up from germline, CDR1 is MGHDK and CDR2 is SYGVNS. The CDR3 sequence: CASRTQNTEAFF. In nucleotides, the CDR3 is TGTGCCAGCAGGACACAGAACACTGAAGCTTTCTTT.

The rearrangement uses TRBV6-5 and TRBJ1-1; the match to TRBD1 covers 7 bases. Germline V gene sequence: CDR1 MNHEY, CDR2 SVGAGI. The CDR3 loop spans 15 amino acids. Trimming took 6 bases from V and 4 from J; bases not matched to a gene: 11. CDR3 nucleotides: TGTGCCAGCAGCTTCTCTCACAGGGGACTCACTGAAGCTTTCTTT. Translation gives CASSFSHRGLTEAFF.

The rearrangement joins TRBV19 to TRBJ1-3; D might be TRBD1 (6 bases). The ends were cut back, 5 bases at V and 1 base at J, with 12 bases in the middle. From germline, CDR1 is LNHDA and CDR2 SQIVND (reference sequence). This CDR3 is built from 15 residues. CDR3 amino acids: CASSWGPASGNTIYF. DNA for the CDR3: TGTGCCAGTAGTTGGGGGCCGGCATCTGGAAACACCATATATTTT.

This chain uses TRBV30 with TRBJ1-6, with 8 bases aligning to TRBD1. Looked up from germline, CDR1 is GTSNPN and CDR2 is SVGIG (reference sequence). This CDR3 region has 17 residues. The J segment lost 9 bases and the V segment lost 0 bases, leaving 13 bases of the junction unmatched. In DNA form, the CDR3 reads TGTGCCTGGAGTGTAAATTCCGGCGCAGGGGGCGGTTCACCCCTCCACTTT. It translates to CAWSVNSGAGGGSPLHF.